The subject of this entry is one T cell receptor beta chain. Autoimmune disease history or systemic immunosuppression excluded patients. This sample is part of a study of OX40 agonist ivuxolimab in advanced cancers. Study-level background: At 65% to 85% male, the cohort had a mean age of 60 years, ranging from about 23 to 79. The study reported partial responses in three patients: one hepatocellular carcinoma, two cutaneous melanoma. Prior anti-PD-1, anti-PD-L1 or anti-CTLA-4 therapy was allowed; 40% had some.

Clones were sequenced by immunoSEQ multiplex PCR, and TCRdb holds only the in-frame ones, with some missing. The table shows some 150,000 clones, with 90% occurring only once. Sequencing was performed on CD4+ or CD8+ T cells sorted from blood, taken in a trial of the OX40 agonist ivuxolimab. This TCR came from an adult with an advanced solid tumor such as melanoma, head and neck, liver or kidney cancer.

CDR3 sequence: CASSTSGRISYEQYF. The CDR3 DNA reads TGTGCCAGCAGCACTAGCGGGAGAATTTCCTACGAGCAGTACTTC. The rearrangement links TRBV11-2 to TRBJ2-7; the match to TRBD2 covers 11 bases. V lost 5 bases, J lost 1 base, and 4 bases stayed unmatched. Germline V CDR1 and CDR2: SGHAT, FQNNGV. The CDR3 runs to 15 residues.